A selection of T cell receptor beta chains follows, all from one sample in a study of blood T cells in healthy people across ages. MiXCR, run by TCRdb on the 5' RACE reads, gives a single entry per CDR3 protein. The sample shows about 1.7 million distinct CDR3 sequences, 25% to 30% of them seen only once. The sequencing sample was made of blood. These receptors were taken from a woman in her thirties in good health. The CDR3 runs from the conserved cysteine through the conserved F or W. A D gene is named only where the DNA matches it firmly. Clone size is stated in some rows and not others, as once, few, many or a class when expanded.

d_call: TRBD2; v_call: TRBV6-5; clone_size: NA; j_call: TRBJ2-7; cdr3_length: 16; cdr3_aa: CASSDLSGRGVYEQYF; cdr3_nt: TGTGCCAGCAGTGACCTAAGCGGGAGAGGTGTCTACGAGCAGTACTTC
d_call: NA; v_call: TRBV11-2; clone_size: NA; j_call: TRBJ2-7; cdr3_length: 16; cdr3_aa: CASSSGGAGTPVEQYF; cdr3_nt: TGTGCCAGCAGCTCCGGAGGTGCGGGAACCCCTGTCGAGCAGTACTTC
d_call: NA; v_call: TRBV4-3; clone_size: few; j_call: TRBJ2-1; cdr3_length: 15; cdr3_aa: CASSQDERERNEQFF; cdr3_nt: TGCGCCAGCAGCCAAGATGAAAGGGAGAGAAATGAGCAGTTCTTC
d_call: NA; v_call: TRBV7-2; clone_size: many; j_call: TRBJ2-7; cdr3_length: 14; cdr3_aa: CASSPSGATYEQYF; cdr3_nt: TGTGCCAGCAGCCCCTCAGGGGCCACCTACGAGCAGTACTTC
d_call: TRBD1; v_call: TRBV5-1; clone_size: NA; j_call: TRBJ1-4; cdr3_length: 15; cdr3_aa: CASSDPDRGPEKLFF; cdr3_nt: TGCGCCAGCAGCGACCCGGACAGGGGACCTGAAAAACTGTTTTTT
d_call: TRBD2; v_call: TRBV5-1; clone_size: many; j_call: TRBJ2-3; cdr3_length: 15; cdr3_aa: CASSLSGESTDTQYF; cdr3_nt: TGCGCCAGCAGCCTTAGCGGGGAAAGCACAGATACGCAGTATTTT
d_call: NA; v_call: TRBV24-1; clone_size: NA; j_call: TRBJ1-2; cdr3_length: 14; cdr3_aa: CATSDHGTPYDYTF; cdr3_nt: TGTGCCACCAGTGATCATGGTACCCCCTATGACTACACCTTC
d_call: NA; v_call: TRBV14; clone_size: few; j_call: TRBJ2-1; cdr3_length: 12; cdr3_aa: CASSQGYGRQFF; cdr3_nt: TGTGCCAGCAGCCAAGGGTATGGGAGGCAGTTCTTC
d_call: NA; v_call: TRBV5-5; clone_size: few; j_call: TRBJ2-2; cdr3_length: 13; cdr3_aa: CASSAGFPGELFF; cdr3_nt: TGTGCCAGCAGCGCGGGCTTCCCGGGGGAGCTGTTTTTT
d_call: TRBD1; v_call: TRBV20-1; clone_size: few; j_call: TRBJ1-4; cdr3_length: 15; cdr3_aa: CSARDLGRGEEKLFF; cdr3_nt: TGCAGTGCTAGAGACTTGGGCAGGGGGGAAGAAAAACTGTTTTTT
d_call: NA; v_call: TRBV3-1; clone_size: few; j_call: TRBJ1-1; cdr3_length: 15; cdr3_aa: CASSQDPDRNTEAFF; cdr3_nt: TGTGCCAGCAGCCAAGACCCGGACAGGAACACTGAAGCTTTCTTT
d_call: NA; v_call: TRBV11-2; clone_size: few; j_call: TRBJ2-7; cdr3_length: 15; cdr3_aa: CASSSRDTKSYEQYF; cdr3_nt: TGTGCCAGCAGCTCGAGGGACACTAAGTCCTACGAGCAGTACTTC
d_call: TRBD1; v_call: TRBV5-1; clone_size: NA; j_call: TRBJ1-2; cdr3_length: 14; cdr3_aa: CASSLDRGGNGYTF; cdr3_nt: TGCGCCAGCAGCTTGGACAGGGGGGGAAATGGCTACACCTTC
d_call: TRBD2; v_call: TRBV7-8; clone_size: NA; j_call: TRBJ2-1; cdr3_length: 15; cdr3_aa: CASSSSPSGSYEQFF; cdr3_nt: TGTGCCAGCAGCTCCTCTCCTAGCGGGAGTTATGAGCAGTTCTTC
d_call: NA; v_call: TRBV7-2; clone_size: NA; j_call: TRBJ2-3; cdr3_length: 15; cdr3_aa: CASSLTGMKTDTQYF; cdr3_nt: TGTGCCAGCAGCTTAACGGGAATGAAGACAGATACGCAGTATTTT
d_call: TRBD2; v_call: TRBV10-3; clone_size: NA; j_call: TRBJ2-1; cdr3_length: 16; cdr3_aa: CAISERIGLARNEQFF; cdr3_nt: TGTGCCATCAGTGAGCGCATAGGACTAGCTAGGAATGAGCAGTTCTTC